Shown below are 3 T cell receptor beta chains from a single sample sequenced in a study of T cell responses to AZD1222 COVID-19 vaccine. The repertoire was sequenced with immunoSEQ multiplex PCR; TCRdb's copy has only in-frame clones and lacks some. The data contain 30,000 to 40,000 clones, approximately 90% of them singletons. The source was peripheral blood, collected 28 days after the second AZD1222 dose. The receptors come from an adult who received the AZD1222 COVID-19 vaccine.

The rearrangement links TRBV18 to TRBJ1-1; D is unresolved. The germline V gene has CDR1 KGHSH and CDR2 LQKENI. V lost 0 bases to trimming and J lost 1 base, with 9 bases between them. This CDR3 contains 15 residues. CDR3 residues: CASSPPGGENTEAFF. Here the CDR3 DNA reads TGTGCCAGCTCACCACCCGGAGGTGAGAACACTGAAGCTTTCTTT.

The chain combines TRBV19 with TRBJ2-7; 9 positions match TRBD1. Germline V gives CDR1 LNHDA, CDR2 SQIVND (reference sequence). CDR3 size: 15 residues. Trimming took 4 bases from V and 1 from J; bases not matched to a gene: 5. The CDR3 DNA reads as TGTGCCAGTAGTAGTGTTGGACAGGGGTCCTACGAGCAGTACTTC. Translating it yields CASSSVGQGSYEQYF.

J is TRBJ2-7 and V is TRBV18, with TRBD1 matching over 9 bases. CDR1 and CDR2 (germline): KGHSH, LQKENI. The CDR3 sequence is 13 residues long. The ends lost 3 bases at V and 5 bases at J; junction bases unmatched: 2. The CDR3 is CASSPRQGDEQYF. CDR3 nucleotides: TGTGCCAGCTCACCGCGACAGGGGGACGAGCAGTACTTC. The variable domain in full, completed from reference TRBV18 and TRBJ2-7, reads NAGVMQNPRHLVRRRGQEARLRCSPMKGHSHVYWYRQLPEEGLKFMVYLQKENIIDESGMPKERFSAEFPKEGPSILRIQQVVRGDSAAYFCASSPRQGDEQYFGPGTRLTVT.